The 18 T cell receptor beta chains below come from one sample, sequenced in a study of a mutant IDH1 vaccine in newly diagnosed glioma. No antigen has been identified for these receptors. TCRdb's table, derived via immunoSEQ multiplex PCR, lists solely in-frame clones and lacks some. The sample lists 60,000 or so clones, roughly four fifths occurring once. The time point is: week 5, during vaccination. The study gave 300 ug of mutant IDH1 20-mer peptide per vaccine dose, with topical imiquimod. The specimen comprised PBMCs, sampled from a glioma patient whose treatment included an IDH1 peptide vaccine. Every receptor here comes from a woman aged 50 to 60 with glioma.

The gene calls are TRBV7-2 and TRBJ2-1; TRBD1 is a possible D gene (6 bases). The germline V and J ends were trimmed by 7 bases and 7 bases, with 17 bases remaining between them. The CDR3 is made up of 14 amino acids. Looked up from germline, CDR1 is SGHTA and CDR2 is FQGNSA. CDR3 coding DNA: TGTGCCAGCACCCCAGGGGCACGGGGAAATGAGCAGTTCTTC. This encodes CASTPGARGNEQFF.

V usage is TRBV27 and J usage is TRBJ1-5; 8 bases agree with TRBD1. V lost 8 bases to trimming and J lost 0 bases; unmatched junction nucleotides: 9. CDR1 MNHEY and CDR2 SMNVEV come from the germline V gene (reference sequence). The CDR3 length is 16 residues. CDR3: CASGIWDRNSNQPQHF. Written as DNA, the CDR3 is TGTGCCAGCGGGATCTGGGACAGGAATAGCAATCAGCCCCAGCATTTT.

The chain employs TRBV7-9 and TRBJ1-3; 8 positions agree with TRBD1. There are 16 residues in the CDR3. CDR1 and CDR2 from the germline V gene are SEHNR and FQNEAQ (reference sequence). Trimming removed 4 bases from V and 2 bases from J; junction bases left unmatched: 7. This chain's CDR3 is CASSSLPGGPGNTIYF. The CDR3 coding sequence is TGTGCCAGCAGCTCCCTCCCAGGGGGCCCTGGAAACACCATATATTTT.

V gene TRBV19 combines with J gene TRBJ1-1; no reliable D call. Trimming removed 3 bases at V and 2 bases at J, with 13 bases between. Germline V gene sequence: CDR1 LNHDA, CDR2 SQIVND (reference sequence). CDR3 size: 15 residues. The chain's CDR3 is CASSIALVINTEAFF. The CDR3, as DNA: TGTGCCAGTAGTATTGCTTTGGTTATAAACACTGAAGCTTTCTTT.

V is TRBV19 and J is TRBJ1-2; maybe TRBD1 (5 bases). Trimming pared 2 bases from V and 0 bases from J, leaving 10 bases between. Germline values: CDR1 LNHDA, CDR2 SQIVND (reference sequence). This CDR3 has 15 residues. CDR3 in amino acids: CASSIISGANYGYTF. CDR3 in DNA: TGTGCCAGTAGTATAATCTCGGGGGCTAACTATGGCTACACCTTC.

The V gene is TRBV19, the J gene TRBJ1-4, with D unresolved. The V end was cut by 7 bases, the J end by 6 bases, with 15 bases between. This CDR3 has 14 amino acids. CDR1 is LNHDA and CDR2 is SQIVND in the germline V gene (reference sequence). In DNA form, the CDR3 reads TGTGCCAGTACCATGGGTAGGCTGCATGAAAAACTGTTTTTT. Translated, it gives CASTMGRLHEKLFF.

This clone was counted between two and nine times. CDR3 nucleotide sequence: TGCGCCAGCATCCGATGCAGGGAAAGGAATCAGCCCCAGCATTTT. This gives the protein CASIRCRERNQPQHF. The V and J genes are TRBV10-1 and TRBJ1-5; tentative D call: TRBD1 (5 bases). Germline-derived CDR1 and CDR2 are WNHNN and SYGVQD (reference sequence). This CDR3 is 15 amino acids long. Trimming took 7 bases from V and 4 from J, leaving 17 bases between them.

In DNA form, the CDR3 reads TGTGCCAGCAGCGTCTTGGGGAGATGGGACGGGGGCGAAAATGAGCAGTTCTTC. Its protein product is CASSVLGRWDGGENEQFF. This rearrangement joins TRBV9 to TRBJ2-1; D tentatively reads TRBD1 or TRBD2 (6 bases each). Germline V gene data show CDR1 as SGDLS and CDR2 as YYNGEE. The V end was cut by 2 bases, the J end by 7 bases, with 25 bases between. The CDR3 length is 18 residues. The full variable domain, with the rest looked up from reference TRBV9 and TRBJ2-1, is DSGVTQTPKHLITATGQRVTLRCSPRSGDLSVYWYQQSLDQGLQFLIQYYNGEERAKGNILERFSAQQFPDLHSELNLSSLELGDSALYFCASSVLGRWDGGENEQFFGPGTRLTVL.

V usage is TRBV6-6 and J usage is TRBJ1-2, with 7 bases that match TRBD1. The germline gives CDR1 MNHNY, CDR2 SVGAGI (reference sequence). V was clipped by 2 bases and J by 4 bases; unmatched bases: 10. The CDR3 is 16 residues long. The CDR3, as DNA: TGTGCCAGCAGTTACACGAGACCGGGACAGAGCTATGGCTACACCTTC. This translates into CASSYTRPGQSYGYTF.

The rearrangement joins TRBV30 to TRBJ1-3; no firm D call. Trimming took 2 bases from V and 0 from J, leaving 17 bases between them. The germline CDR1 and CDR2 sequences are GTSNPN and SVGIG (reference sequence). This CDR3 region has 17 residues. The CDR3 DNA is TGTGCCTGGAGTTCAGTGAGGTTGGGAGCCTCTGGAAACACCATATATTTT. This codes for CAWSSVRLGASGNTIYF. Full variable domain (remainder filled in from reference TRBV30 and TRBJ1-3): SQTIHQWPATLVQPVGSPLSLECTVEGTSNPNLYWYRQAAGRGLQLLFYSVGIGQISSEVPQNLSASRPQDRQFILSSKKLLLSDSGFYLCAWSSVRLGASGNTIYFGEGSWLTVV.

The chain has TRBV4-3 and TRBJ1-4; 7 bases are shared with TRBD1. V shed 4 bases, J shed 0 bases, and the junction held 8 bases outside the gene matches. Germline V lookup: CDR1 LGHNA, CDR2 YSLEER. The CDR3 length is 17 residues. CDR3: CASSPRPQGATNEKLFF. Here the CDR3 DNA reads TGCGCCAGCAGCCCCCGACCCCAGGGGGCAACTAATGAAAAACTGTTTTTT.

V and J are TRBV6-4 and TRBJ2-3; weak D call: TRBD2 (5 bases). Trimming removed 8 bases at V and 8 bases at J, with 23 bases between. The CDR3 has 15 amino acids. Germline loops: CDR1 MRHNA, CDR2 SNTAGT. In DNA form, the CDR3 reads TGTGCCAGCTCCCGGGAATGGCCGAGCTTTGTTACGCAGTATTTT. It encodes CASSREWPSFVTQYF.

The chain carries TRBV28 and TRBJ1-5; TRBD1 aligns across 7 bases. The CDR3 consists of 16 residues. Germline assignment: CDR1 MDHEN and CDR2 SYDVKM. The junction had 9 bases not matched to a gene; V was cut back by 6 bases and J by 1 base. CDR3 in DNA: TGTGCCAGCAGCTTTTGGCACAGGGGAAGCAATCAGCCCCAGCATTTT. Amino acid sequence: CASSFWHRGSNQPQHF.

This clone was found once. CDR3 sequence reads: CASSLSPQSTRRYNEQFF. CDR3 in DNA: TGCGCCAGCAGCTTGTCCCCACAATCGACGCGGCGTTACAATGAGCAGTTCTTC. This chain connects TRBV5-1 to TRBJ2-1; no clear D. CDR1 SGHRS and CDR2 YFSETQ come from the germline V gene. The CDR3 runs 18 residues. Trimming took off 1 base at V and 4 bases at J, with 21 bases between the two ends.

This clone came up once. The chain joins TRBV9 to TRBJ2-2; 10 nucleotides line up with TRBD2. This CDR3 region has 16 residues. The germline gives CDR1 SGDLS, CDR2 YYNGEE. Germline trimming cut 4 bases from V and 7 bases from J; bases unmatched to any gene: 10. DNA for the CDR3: TGTGCCAGCAGCCACGGGACTAGCGCCGTTGACGGGGAGCTGTTTTTT. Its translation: CASSHGTSAVDGELFF.

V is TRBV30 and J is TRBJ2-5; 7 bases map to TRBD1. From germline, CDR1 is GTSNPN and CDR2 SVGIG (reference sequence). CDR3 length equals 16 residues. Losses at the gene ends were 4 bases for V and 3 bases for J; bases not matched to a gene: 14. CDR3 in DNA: TGTGCCTGGATGCCCCACCGTGGGACAGAAAAAGAGACCCAGTACTTC. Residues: CAWMPHRGTEKETQYF.

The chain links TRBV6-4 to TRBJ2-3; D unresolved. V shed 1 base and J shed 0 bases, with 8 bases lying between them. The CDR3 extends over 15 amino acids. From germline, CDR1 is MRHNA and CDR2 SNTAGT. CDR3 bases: TGTGCCAGCAGTGACTACCCCGCTAGCACAGATACGCAGTATTTT. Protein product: CASSDYPASTDTQYF.

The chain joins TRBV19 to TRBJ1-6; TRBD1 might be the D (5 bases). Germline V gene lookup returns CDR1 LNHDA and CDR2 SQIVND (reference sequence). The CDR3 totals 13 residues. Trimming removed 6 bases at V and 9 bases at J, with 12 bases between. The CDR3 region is CASSPGGSSPLHF. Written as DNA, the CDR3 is TGTGCCAGTAGCCCGGGGGGTAGTTCACCCCTCCACTTT.